The 32 T cell receptor beta chains listed next were all sequenced from one sample in a study of beta chain features in type 1 diabetes. Isolated RNA was reverse transcribed in full, so expressed TCRB transcripts were sequenced. Measured with immunoSEQ multiplex PCR; TCRdb has only the in-frame clones, and not every one. The sample comprises roughly 610,000 clones, roughly 15% of which are singletons, and roughly 0.098% rests with the top ten. The sequenced material came from naive CD4+ T cells from blood. Receptors originate from a man younger than 35 in good health.

This clone was recorded a few times. The chain couples TRBV7-2 to TRBJ2-2, with TRBD2 matching 11 bases. Germline loops: CDR1 SGHTA, CDR2 FQGNSA. The CDR3 is 15 residues long. Unmatched junction bases numbered 1, after V lost 1 base and J lost 6 bases. CDR3 bases: TGTGCCAGCAGCTTAGGACTAGCGGGGTCCGGGGAGCTGTTTTTT. Protein sequence: CASSLGLAGSGELFF. The entire variable domain, with the rest obtained from reference TRBV7-2 and TRBJ2-2, is as follows: GAGVSQSPSNKVTEKGKDVELRCDPISGHTALYWYRQSLGQGLEFLIYFQGNSAPDKSGLPSDRFSAERTGGSVSTLTIQRTQQEDSAVYLCASSLGLAGSGELFFGEGSRLTVL.

The chain links TRBV10-2 to TRBJ2-6; maybe TRBD1 (5 bases). V was cut by 3 bases and J by 3 bases, with 9 bases left in between. Germline values: CDR1 WSHSY, CDR2 SAAADI. This CDR3 has 15 residues. CDR3 DNA: TGCGCCAGCAGTGAAGGGGTTGGTGGGGCCAACGTCCTGACTTTC. Amino acid sequence: CASSEGVGGANVLTF.

In this sample, this clone turned up a few times. The chain uses TRBV13 and TRBJ2-7, with 10 bases fitting TRBD1. Trimming at V came to 5 bases and at J to 7 bases, leaving 11 bases not matched to a gene. This CDR3 has 15 residues. The germline gives CDR1 PRHDT, CDR2 FYEKMQ (reference sequence). The CDR3 nucleotides read TGTGCCAGCAGCGGACGGACAGGGGGTTTGGGAGAGCAGTACTTC. It codes for CASSGRTGGLGEQYF.

This clone appeared a few times. The chain combines TRBV5-1 with TRBJ2-5; D unresolved. Germline CDR1 is SGHRS and CDR2 is YFSETQ. The V end was cut by 4 bases, the J end by 5 bases, with 12 bases between. The CDR3 consists of 13 residues. DNA for the CDR3: TGCGCCAGCAGCCTGTCTTCTATGGAGACCCAGTACTTC. The encoded protein is CASSLSSMETQYF.

The rearrangement joins TRBV19 to TRBJ1-1; 7 bases match TRBD1. V was pared by 5 bases and J by 0 bases, with 9 bases of the junction left unmatched. Germline CDR1 reads LNHDA; CDR2 reads SQIVND (reference sequence). The CDR3 is 16 residues long. The DNA of the CDR3 is TGTGCCAGTAGTGCCAGACACAGGGGAATGAACACTGAAGCTTTCTTT. Amino acids: CASSARHRGMNTEAFF.

In its sample, this clone was seen a few times. The V and J genes are TRBV7-9 and TRBJ2-5; D call uncertain. This CDR3 contains 14 residues. The V end was cut by 3 bases, the J end by 1 base, with 9 bases between. Germline-derived CDR1 and CDR2 are SEHNR and FQNEAQ (reference sequence). This CDR3 reads CASSLGTSQETQYF. The CDR3, as DNA: TGTGCCAGCAGCTTGGGAACAAGCCAAGAGACCCAGTACTTC.

This chain links TRBV28 with TRBJ2-3; 9 nucleotides line up with TRBD2. Trimming took 6 bases from V and 2 from J; bases not matched to a gene: 6. CDR1 is MDHEN, CDR2 SYDVKM, per germline. The length of the CDR3 is 15 residues. The CDR3 protein is CASRTGLAITDTQYF. The CDR3 DNA sequence: TGTGCCAGCAGAACGGGACTAGCAATCACAGATACGCAGTATTTT.

This chain links TRBV4-1 with TRBJ2-7, with a possible D match to TRBD2 (5 bases). This CDR3 region has 13 residues. In germline, CDR1 is MGHRA, CDR2 YSYEKL. Trimming took 2 bases from V and 3 from J, leaving 8 bases between them. This CDR3 reads CASSQPGLYEQYF. The CDR3 nucleotides are TGCGCCAGCAGCCAACCCGGACTCTACGAGCAGTACTTC.

The V and J genes are TRBV29-1 and TRBJ2-1, with 7 bases that match TRBD2. The germline V gene encodes CDR1 SQVTM and CDR2 ANQGSEA. V dropped 1 base and J dropped 0; count of bases not matched to a gene: 6. The length of the CDR3 is 16 residues. The CDR3 nucleotides are TGCAGCGTTGAAGCCCGCGGGAGCAGCTCCTACAATGAGCAGTTCTTC. Protein sequence: CSVEARGSSSYNEQFF.

This clone was counted ten times or more. The chain carries TRBV7-9 and TRBJ2-3; D is undetermined. The CDR3 totals 13 residues. Trimming took 2 bases from V and 2 from J, leaving 5 bases between them. Germline CDR1 is SEHNR and CDR2 is FQNEAQ (reference sequence). CDR3 residues: CASSLSATDTQYF. The CDR3 DNA reads as TGTGCCAGCAGCTTATCAGCCACAGATACGCAGTATTTT.

The V and J genes are TRBV4-3 and TRBJ1-4; 7 bases agree with TRBD1. The V and J ends lost 1 base and 7 bases, in that order; junction bases with no gene match: 15. The CDR3 totals 18 residues. Per germline, CDR1 LGHNA and CDR2 YSLEER. The CDR3 DNA is TGCGCCAGCAGCCAAGCTACCCAATATTTAAGGACAGGTGAAAAACTGTTTTTT. Amino acid sequence: CASSQATQYLRTGEKLFF.

The chain links TRBV25-1 to TRBJ2-7; 8 bases are a match to TRBD1. Germline lookup yields CDR1 MGHDK and CDR2 SYGVNS. The CDR3 is made up of 15 amino acids. The junction had 6 bases not matched to a gene; V was cut back by 5 bases and J by 0 bases. The CDR3 bases are TGTGCCAGCAGTCTTACAGGGGGGACCTCCTACGAGCAGTACTTC. Residues: CASSLTGGTSYEQYF.

This clone has a handful of counts. V is TRBV27 and J is TRBJ2-3; TRBD2 aligns across 9 bases. V gave up 6 bases and J gave up 6 bases; unmatched junction bases: 7. The CDR3 is 14 residues long. Germline CDR1 reads MNHEY; CDR2 reads SMNVEV (reference sequence). The CDR3 sequence is CASRALAGRDTQYF. The CDR3 DNA is TGTGCCAGCAGGGCCCTAGCGGGGAGGGATACGCAGTATTTT.

This chain joins TRBV7-3 and TRBJ1-1, with 9 positions matching TRBD1. The CDR3 has 16 residues. CDR1 and CDR2 (germline): SGHTA, FQGTGA. The J segment lost 4 bases and the V segment lost 6 bases, leaving 12 bases of the junction unmatched. The CDR3 here is CASSLATGGSTTEAFF. As DNA, the CDR3 is TGTGCCAGCAGTTTAGCGACAGGGGGGTCGACCACTGAAGCTTTCTTT.

This clone was observed a handful of times. J is TRBJ2-7 and V is TRBV5-4; 11 bases match TRBD1. Trimming at V came to 5 bases and at J to 2 bases, leaving 6 bases not matched to a gene. CDR3 length equals 15 residues. Germline CDR1 is SGHNT and CDR2 is YYREEE (reference sequence). In nucleotides, the CDR3 is TGTGCCAGCAGGGGACCGGGACAGGGGGCCTACGAGCAGTACTTC. This translates into CASRGPGQGAYEQYF.

The CDR3 sequence: CASSPTSGSGANVLTF. CDR3 nucleotides: TGTGCCAGCAGTCCAACTAGTGGGTCTGGGGCCAACGTCCTGACTTTC. The rearrangement uses TRBV28 and TRBJ2-6, with TRBD2 as a possible D gene (5 bases). V lost 5 bases and J 1 base, leaving 12 bases between the germline ends. The CDR3 has 16 residues. The germline CDR1 and CDR2 sequences are MDHEN and SYDVKM.

This clone has more than one count but fewer than ten. V is TRBV7-2 and J is TRBJ2-5; D ambiguous. The end of the DNA fits TRBJ2-7 better, so the J call may be wrong. The CDR3 is 17 amino acids. Germline V gives CDR1 SGHTA, CDR2 FQGNSA. DNA for the CDR3: TGTGCCAGCAGCCAGCCCCTCAGCCTGGTTACCTCCTACGAGCAGTACTTC. Encoded protein: CASSQPLSLVTSYEQYF.

This clone turned up a few times. This sequence joins TRBV7-2 and TRBJ2-7; D not certain. Deletions cut 5 bases from V and 5 bases from J, with 10 bases between. CDR1 is SGHTA, CDR2 FQGNSA, per germline. The CDR3 is made up of 12 amino acids. CDR3 sequence (DNA): TGTGCCAGCAGCCCAAAACCCCACGAGCAGTACTTC. Translating it yields CASSPKPHEQYF.

This clone has a handful of counts. The chain recombines TRBV6-1 with TRBJ2-7; D ambiguous. From germline, CDR1 is MNHNS and CDR2 SASEGT. This CDR3 is 12 amino acids long. V was pared by 4 bases and J by 1 base, with 5 bases between. The CDR3 reads CASSVKSYEQYF. For the CDR3, the DNA is TGTGCCAGCAGTGTGAAGTCCTACGAGCAGTACTTC.

The sample holds a few counts of this clone. The chain is built from TRBV25-1 and TRBJ1-2, with a possible D match to TRBD1 (6 bases). CDR1 and CDR2 (germline): MGHDK, SYGVNS. V lost 3 bases to trimming and J lost 6 bases, with 11 bases between them. This CDR3 has 13 amino acids. The chain's CDR3 is CASSEGDRNGYTF. CDR3 DNA sequence: TGTGCCAGCAGTGAGGGCGACAGGAATGGCTACACCTTC.

The J gene is TRBJ2-1, the V gene TRBV6-1; D not resolved. From germline, CDR1 is MNHNS and CDR2 SASEGT. This CDR3 spans 15 amino acids. V was clipped by 6 bases and J by 0 bases, with 12 bases between them. CDR3 region: CASSPRPISYNEQFF. Written as DNA, the CDR3 is TGTGCCAGCAGCCCGCGGCCAATCTCCTACAATGAGCAGTTCTTC.

This clone showed up just a few times. The CDR3 reads CASSYGTSRPGNEQFF. The CDR3 region has the DNA TGTGCCAGCAGCTACGGGACTAGCAGACCGGGGAATGAGCAGTTCTTC. This rearrangement joins TRBV7-6 to TRBJ2-1, with 9 bases lining up with TRBD2. CDR1 is SGHVS and CDR2 is FNYEAQ in the germline V gene. Trimming at V came to 4 bases and at J to 7 bases, leaving 11 bases not matched to a gene. CDR3 length: 16 residues.

The chain combines TRBV7-9 with TRBJ1-6, with 7 bases aligning to TRBD1. The CDR3 is 14 amino acids. Germline-derived CDR1 and CDR2 are SEHNR and FQNEAQ (reference sequence). The V segment lost 4 bases and the J segment 5 bases; nucleotides outside the gene matches: 2. In DNA, the CDR3 is TGTGCCAGCAGCTCTGGACAGGATAATTCACCCCTCCACTTT. Residues: CASSSGQDNSPLHF.

V usage is TRBV9 and J usage is TRBJ2-7; 12 bases fit TRBD1. The CDR3 contains 16 residues. V was clipped by 2 bases and J by 2 bases; unmatched bases: 5. CDR1 and CDR2 from the germline V gene are SGDLS and YYNGEE. The CDR3 DNA is TGTGCCAGCAGCGTTTTTCGGGACAGGGGGCCCTACGAGCAGTACTTC. Translated: CASSVFRDRGPYEQYF.

The rearrangement links TRBV5-4 to TRBJ1-4; unclear D gene. Germline V gene lookup returns CDR1 SGHNT and CDR2 YYREEE (reference sequence). Trimming cost V 5 bases and J 4 bases, with 9 bases left between them. The CDR3 loop spans 13 amino acids. The CDR3 coding sequence is TGTGCCAGCAGTTCGGCCTTTAATGAAAAACTGTTTTTT. It encodes CASSSAFNEKLFF.

The rearrangement uses TRBV5-4 and TRBJ2-7; D may be TRBD1 (6 bases). The V and J ends lost 2 bases and 6 bases respectively, with 15 bases between them. The germline V gene has CDR1 SGHNT and CDR2 YYREEE (reference sequence). The CDR3 runs 14 residues. The CDR3: CASSLADRRTEQYF. CDR3 in DNA: TGTGCCAGCAGCTTAGCGGACAGAAGGACCGAGCAGTACTTC.

The chain joins TRBV12-5 to TRBJ2-1; D is perhaps TRBD2 (6 bases). Trimming took 0 bases from V and 4 from J, leaving 19 bases between them. Germline assignment: CDR1 LGHNT and CDR2 FRNRAP. There are 18 residues in the CDR3. The CDR3 sequence is CASGLVVPLARAYNEQFF. DNA for the CDR3: TGTGCTAGTGGTTTGGTAGTCCCCCTAGCGCGGGCGTACAATGAGCAGTTCTTC.

The genes are TRBV9 and TRBJ1-1; the match to TRBD1 covers 7 bases. Germline V gene lookup returns CDR1 SGDLS and CDR2 YYNGEE. Trimming removed 4 bases from V and 6 bases from J; junction bases left unmatched: 9. This CDR3 is built from 14 residues. The CDR3 spells CASSPKGAGAEAFF. The CDR3 nucleotides are TGTGCCAGCAGCCCGAAGGGGGCCGGGGCTGAAGCTTTCTTT.

This chain connects TRBV7-9 to TRBJ1-5; D not resolved. The ends were cut back, 1 base at V and 4 bases at J, with 17 bases in the middle. The CDR3 covers 17 residues. Germline V gene sequence: CDR1 SEHNR, CDR2 FQNEAQ (reference sequence). CDR3 in amino acids: CASSLEIRGSYNQPQHF. The DNA for the CDR3 is TGTGCCAGCAGCTTAGAGATCCGGGGTTCTTATAATCAGCCCCAGCATTTT.

In the case of this clone: The sample has other DNA sequences that encode this CDR3 too. This chain joins TRBV30 and TRBJ2-2, with unresolved D. CDR3 length: 14 amino acids. CDR1 is GTSNPN and CDR2 is SVGIG in the germline V gene (reference sequence). Trimming pared 0 bases from V and 1 base from J, leaving 6 bases between. Here the CDR3 reads CAWSVRLNTGELFF. The CDR3, as DNA: TGTGCCTGGAGTGTAAGGTTGAACACCGGGGAGCTGTTTTTT.

This clone was detected once. This CDR3 is CASSFNGGSYEQYF. For the CDR3, the DNA is TGTGCCAGCAGTTTCAACGGAGGGTCCTACGAGCAGTACTTC. The V call is TRBV28, the J call TRBJ2-7, with D maybe TRBD2 (6 bases). The V gene's germline CDR1 is MDHEN and CDR2 SYDVKM. Trimming cost V 3 bases and J 1 base, with 10 bases left between them. This CDR3 spans 14 amino acids.

The chain is built from TRBV20-1 and TRBJ2-7, with 7 nucleotides matching TRBD2. Germline CDR1 is DFQATT and CDR2 is SNEGSKA (reference sequence). V shed 4 bases and J 12 bases; nucleotides not matched to a gene: 6. CDR3 length: 10 amino acids. CDR3 loop: CSAKRDSRYF. In nucleotides, the CDR3 is TGCAGTGCTAAGCGGGACTCCAGGTACTTC.